Listed below are T cell receptor beta chains from one sample, sequenced in a study of Ad26.COV2.S vaccination and SARS-CoV-2 variants. Produced via immunoSEQ multiplex PCR; TCRdb's table is partial and in-frame only. Of approximately 480,000 clones in the sample, roughly nine tenths were seen once. The source was peripheral blood, collected in a trial of Ad26.COV2.S vaccine versus placebo. The receptors come from a person between 18 and 65 years old who received the Ad26.COV2.S COVID-19 vaccine or a placebo. The CDR3 runs from the conserved cysteine through the conserved F or W. A D gene is named only where the DNA matches it firmly. Only part of the rows carry a size: once, few, many, or a class if the clone is expanded.

TRBV5-1,-,TRBJ2-1,17,once,CASSPVGGAGSYNEQFF,TGCGCCAGCAGCCCGGTGGGGGGCGCAGGCTCCTACAATGAGCAGTTCTTC
TRBV19,-,TRBJ1-3,13,-,CASSIGFGNTIYF,TGTGCCAGTAGTATTGGTTTTGGAAACACCATATATTTT
TRBV4-2,-,TRBJ1-4,13,-,CASSRGTNEKLFF,TGTGCCAGCAGCCGTGGCACTAATGAAAAACTGTTTTTT
TRBV9,TRBD2,TRBJ2-7,14,-,CASSVSAGGYEQYF,TGTGCCAGCAGCGTTTCTGCGGGAGGGTACGAGCAGTACTTC
TRBV9,TRBD2,TRBJ2-5,15,-,CASSVGAGVSETQYF,TGTGCCAGCAGCGTAGGCGCGGGAGTATCGGAGACCCAGTACTTC
TRBV7-9,-,TRBJ2-2,16,-,CASSLVGVLNTGELFF,TGTGCCAGCAGCTTAGTTGGGGTTCTGAACACCGGGGAGCTGTTTTTT
TRBV28,-,TRBJ2-7,11,-,CASSFGLQQYF,TGTGCCAGCAGTTTCGGGCTCCAGCAGTACTTC
TRBV12-3/TRBV12-4,-,TRBJ1-2,13,-,CASSRRGGYGYTF,TGTGCCAGCAGTCGCAGGGGTGGCTATGGCTACACCTTC
TRBV20-1,-,TRBJ2-1,10,-,CSAKDEEQFF,TGCAGTGCAAAAGACGAGGAGCAGTTCTTC
TRBV28,-,TRBJ2-7,15,-,CASSLSVAGTYEQYF,TGTGCCAGCAGTTTATCAGTGGCTGGAACCTACGAGCAGTACTTC
TRBV30,-,TRBJ1-3,15,once,CAWMVLPPSGNTIYF,TGTGCCTGGATGGTGCTGCCCCCCTCTGGAAACACCATATATTTT
TRBV28,-,TRBJ1-2,13,-,CASSFHEMSGYTF,TGTGCCAGCAGTTTTCATGAGATGTCTGGCTACACCTTC
TRBV6-2/TRBV6-3,-,TRBJ2-7,14,-,CASSYGGNSYEQYF,TGTGCCAGCAGTTACGGCGGGAACTCCTACGAGCAGTACTTC
TRBV7-2,-,TRBJ2-3,15,-,CASSPIAVSTDTQYF,TGTGCCAGCAGCCCAATAGCGGTCAGCACAGATACGCAGTATTTT
TRBV2,-,TRBJ1-4,14,-,CASSAVTVNEKLFF,TGTGCCAGCAGTGCGGTGACAGTTAATGAAAAACTGTTTTTT